The 2 T cell receptor beta chains below come from one sample, sequenced in a study of blood T cells in healthy people across ages. A second PCR of about 7 to 12 cycles used a sample-barcoded 5' primer and a J-beta primer mix. TCRdb recomputed calls from the 5' RACE reads with MiXCR, one row per CDR3 protein. The sample holds 1.5 million to 2 million distinct CDR3 sequences, 28% seen once. The sample was blood. Receptors were obtained from a woman in her 30s in good health.

This clonotype showed up just a few times. The chain is built from TRBV5-1 and TRBJ2-2; tentatively, D is TRBD1 or TRBD2 (6 bases each). Trimming stripped 6 bases from V and 2 bases from J, with 11 bases between. Germline V gene lookup returns CDR1 SGHRS and CDR2 YFSETQ. The CDR3 runs 14 residues. CDR3 loop: CASKIGGNTGELFF. The CDR3 coding sequence is TGCGCCAGCAAAATCGGGGGCAACACCGGGGAGCTGTTTTTT.

The chain recombines TRBV19 with TRBJ2-7; D might be TRBD1 (6 bases). This CDR3 spans 13 amino acids. The germline CDR1 and CDR2 sequences are LNHDA and SQIVND (reference sequence). V dropped 11 bases and J dropped 12 bases, with 26 bases sitting between them. CDR3 loop: CAGKQGWSTSMYF. CDR3 coding DNA: TGTGCCGGTAAGCAGGGGTGGTCTACGAGCATGTACTTC. Filled out from reference TRBV19 and TRBJ2-7, the complete variable domain reads DGGITQSPKYLFRKEGQNVTLSCEQNLNHDAMYWYRQDPGQGLRLIYYSQIVNDFQKGDIAEGYSVSREKKESFPLTVTSAQKNPTAFYLCAGKQGWSTSMYFGPGTRLTVT.